This T cell receptor (beta chain) came from a study of blood T cells in healthy people across ages. Study observations and caveats: No one knew whether donors had CMV, which possibly confounded expanded clonotype changes.

This clonotype was seen a handful of times. Its antigen is not known. The CDR3 is made up of 15 amino acids. V lost 7 bases and J 5 bases, leaving 20 bases between the germline ends. With a J-beta primer mix and a sample-barcoded 5' primer, a second PCR ran about 7 to 12 cycles. Each CDR3 protein is one row after TCRdb ran MiXCR on the 5' RACE reads. The table has about 1.8 million distinct CDR3 sequences, about 49% seen once. Source material: blood. This chain links TRBV12-3 or TRBV12-4 with TRBJ1-2, with D possibly matching TRBD1 (5 bases). The receptor's source is a woman in her thirties or forties in good health. The CDR3 sequence is CASTRDAPTGYGYTF. CDR3 DNA: TGTGCCAGCACTAGGGACGCCCCGACCGGTTATGGCTACACCTTC.